This entry is about one T cell receptor beta chain. This record belongs to a study of blood T cell repertoires in COVID-19. The CDR3 length is 16 residues. Germline V gives CDR1 SGHTA, CDR2 FQGTGA. V was pared by 1 base and J by 2 bases, with 14 bases between. TCRdb's table, derived via immunoSEQ multiplex PCR, lists solely in-frame clones and lacks some. Of 60,000 or so clones listed, nearly 90% are singletons. Source material: peripheral blood. This chain links TRBV7-3 with TRBJ1-1, with D hard to call. This clonotype was sampled from a man between 60 and 75 years old with acute or convalescent COVID-19. The CDR3 loop is CASSLRSGRDNTEAFF. In DNA form, the CDR3 reads TGTGCCAGCAGCTTAAGGTCTGGGCGGGATAACACTGAAGCTTTCTTT.